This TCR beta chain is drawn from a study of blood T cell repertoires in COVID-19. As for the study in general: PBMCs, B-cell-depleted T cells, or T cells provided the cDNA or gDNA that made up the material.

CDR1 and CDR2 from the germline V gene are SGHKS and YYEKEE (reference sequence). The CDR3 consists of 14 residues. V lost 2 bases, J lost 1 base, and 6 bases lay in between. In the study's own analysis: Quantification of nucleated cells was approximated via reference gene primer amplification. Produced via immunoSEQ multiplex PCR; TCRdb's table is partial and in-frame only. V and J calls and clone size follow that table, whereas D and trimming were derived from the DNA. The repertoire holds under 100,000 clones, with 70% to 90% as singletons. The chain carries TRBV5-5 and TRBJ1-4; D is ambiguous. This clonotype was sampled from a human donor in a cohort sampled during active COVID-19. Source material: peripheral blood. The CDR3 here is CASSFIETNEKLFF. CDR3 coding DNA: TGTGCCAGCAGCTTCATAGAAACTAATGAAAAACTGTTTTTT.